This T cell receptor beta chain comes out of a study of T cells in Graves' hyperthyroidism and ophthalmopathy. Overall study findings and caveats: Blood also contained most expanded thyroid clonotypes above 0.001.

Researchers defined stable Graves' hyperthyroidism as no ophthalmopathy progression within 18 months. Lactation, pregnancy, other autoimmune disease or uncontrolled infection led to exclusion of patients. The diagnostic basis comprised clinical symptoms, serum thyroxine and TRAb, thyroid ultrasound and orbital computed tomography. What was amplified from RNA transcripts were TCR beta CDR3 regions. The HTBI primer set was used in a first-round RT-PCR of the TCR CDR3. TCRdb re-analysed the multiplex PCR reads in MiXCR, keeping a single row per CDR3 protein. In the table there are fewer than 750,000 distinct CDR3 sequences, 35% to 55% of which are singletons. Germline-derived CDR1 and CDR2 are MGHRA and YSYEKL. Trimming removed 0 bases from V and 3 bases from J, with 6 bases in between. This CDR3 contains 13 residues. In this sample, this clonotype turned up many times. Its antigen is unknown.

This chain joins TRBV4-1 and TRBJ2-7; D gene ambiguous. This TCR came from a woman aged 18-29 years with Graves' hyperthyroidism. The material sequenced was peripheral blood or thyroid tissue (not recorded which). CDR3 sequence: CASSQDRSYEQYF. As DNA, the CDR3 is TGCGCCAGCAGCCAAGATCGTAGCTACGAGCAGTACTTC.